Listed here are 7 T cell receptor beta chains from one sample, sequenced in a study of blood T cell repertoires in COVID-19 (dated by TCRdb to about 2020). Libraries were constructed by the immunoSEQ multiplex PCR assay. TCRdb provides this immuneACCESS table in a form limited to in-frame rearrangements. Some clones are lacking; in checked studies, under half of them reflect an unresolved V gene, and why the rest are absent is not known. The sample includes over 200,000 clones, with around 90% observed a single time. 11% of the sample belongs to the ten largest clones. Input material: PBMCs or T cells enriched from blood (not recorded which). Receptor source: a man aged 30 to 45 who had recovered from COVID-19.

This chain uses TRBV7-9 with TRBJ2-1, with a weak D call TRBD1 (5 bases). The V gene's germline CDR1 is SEHNR and CDR2 FQNEAQ (reference sequence). The length of the CDR3 is 12 residues. V was pared by 6 bases and J by 10 bases, with 13 bases between. CDR3 amino acids: CASRFEGAEQFF. In DNA form, the CDR3 reads TGTGCCAGCAGATTTGAAGGGGCGGAGCAGTTCTTC.

This clone was observed once. The chain links TRBV20-1 to TRBJ2-1; 10 bases line up with TRBD2. V shed 5 bases and J 13 bases; nucleotides not matched to a gene: 5. The V gene's germline CDR1 is DFQATT and CDR2 SNEGSKA (reference sequence). The CDR3 is made up of 11 amino acids. The CDR3: CSARAGGYQFF. In nucleotides, the CDR3 is TGCAGTGCTCGAGCGGGAGGGTACCAGTTCTTC.

This chain joins TRBV24-1 and TRBJ1-1; TRBD1 matches 7 bases. With 7 bases clipped from V and 6 bases from J, the junction kept 10 bases outside the gene matches. The CDR3 consists of 14 residues. CDR1 is KGHDR and CDR2 is SFDVKD in the germline V gene. CDR3 DNA: TGTGCCACCAGCGAAACAGGGGCTCCCGCTGAAGCTTTCTTT. Amino acid sequence: CATSETGAPAEAFF.

The chain carries TRBV29-1 and TRBJ1-2; 8 bases fit TRBD1. The CDR3 runs 12 residues. The trim removed 6 bases at V and 5 bases at J, leaving 5 bases unmatched. Germline CDR1 reads SQVTM; CDR2 reads ANQGSEA. Here the CDR3 reads CSVGQGIYGYTF. The CDR3 DNA follows: TGCAGCGTCGGACAGGGAATTTATGGCTACACCTTC.

The rearrangement joins TRBV20-1 to TRBJ2-7, with a possible D match to TRBD1 (5 bases). Trimming left V 3 bases short and J 6 bases short, with 12 bases between. CDR3 length equals 12 residues. Germline CDR1 is DFQATT and CDR2 is SNEGSKA (reference sequence). This CDR3 is CSASPRVSEQYF. The DNA of the CDR3 is TGCAGTGCTAGTCCCAGGGTCAGCGAGCAGTACTTC.

J is TRBJ1-5 and V is TRBV21-1. TRBV21-1 is reported as a pseudogene. There are 15 residues in the CDR3. The CDR3 sequence: CASSKSPGYNQPQHF. CDR3 nucleotide sequence: TGTGCCAGCAGCAAAAGTCCCGGGTACAATCAGCCCCAGCATTTT.

The J gene is TRBJ2-7, the V gene TRBV21-1; no DNA check was done on the table's D call, TRBD2. TRBV21-1 is a recognized pseudogene. This CDR3 has 17 amino acids. CDR3 DNA sequence: TGTGCCAGCAGCAAAGGGTTTTTACTAGCGGGGCTTTACGAGCAGTACTTC. Amino acid sequence: CASSKGFLLAGLYEQYF.